This note documents a single TCR beta chain sequence. This CDR3 contains 14 residues. Germline CDR1 reads SGHNT; CDR2 reads YYREEE (reference sequence). The germline V and J ends were trimmed by 0 bases and 2 bases, with 7 bases remaining between them. This sample was included in a study of neoadjuvant anti-PD-1 for oral cavity cancer. Across the whole study: Nivolumab at 3 mg/kg was mostly given biweekly, three to four doses, pre-surgery. Non-progressing patients received a fourth nivolumab dose near day 43, then surgery on days 50-56.

Most PBMC samples had roughly 0.45 ug input DNA in six replicates. This table comes from immunoSEQ multiplex PCR, and its TCRdb copy is limited to in-frame clones, with some not included. The data contain over 11,000 clones, around 74% of them singletons. As for time point: after neoadjuvant nivolumab, at surgical resection. PBMCs were not maintained or expanded in culture before analysis. The specimen was PBMCs, collected after nivolumab (anti-PD-1) treatment. The sequence came from a person aged 35-79 years with oral cavity squamous cell carcinoma. The chain links TRBV5-4 to TRBJ2-3, with D maybe TRBD1 (5 bases). CDR3 loop: CASSLARDTDTQYF. The DNA of the CDR3 is TGTGCCAGCAGCTTGGCCAGGGACACAGATACGCAGTATTTT.